This TCR beta chain was identified in a study of blood T cells in healthy people across ages (dated by TCRdb to about 2015). At the level of the whole study: Template switching captured roughly one uniquely barcoded TCR beta cDNA molecule per two T cells in model experiments. Donors were grouped into four age groups: young (average approximately 15 years), middle-aged (about 38), aged (around 60) and long-lived (about 82). Two additional independent replicas of 1 million unique cDNA reads from the same blood draw were analyzed for two donors (one aged 18 to 29 and one aged 80 or older). Using deep sequencing normalized with unique cDNA molecular identifiers, the study measured how TCR beta repertoire diversity changes with age. Paper-wide results and their limitations: Estimates of total diversity from one million sequenced T cells were regarded as lower bounds and underestimates. Because the CMV infection status of the donors was unknown, age-related changes in expanded clonotypes may potentially have been confounded. As age increased, observed TCR beta diversity per million T cells dropped in a roughly linear way, and a significant reduction was already evident by age around 41. A strong correlation was found between observed TCR beta diversity and the percentage of naive T cells measured by flow cytometry. Bulk unsorted PBMC profiling prevented conclusive comparison of naive and antigen-experienced compartments. Compared with the aged group, more naive CD4+ T cells, fewer expanded clones and increased TCR diversity were shown by the long-lived group, suggesting age selection.

The V end gives up 0 bases and the J end 2 bases, leaving 7 bases in the junction not matched to a gene. Measured from the cysteine to the phenylalanine, the CDR3 is 19 residues long. This entry keeps only the CDR3 DNA: 57 bases, framed from base 1. CDR1 and CDR2, looked up from the germline V gene (reference sequence), are LGHDT and YNNKEL. Donors were 39 systemically healthy Caucasian individuals from Russia aged 6 to 90 years. Around 9.8 milliliters of peripheral blood were collected from each donor into EDTA-treated Vacutainer tubes. Ficoll-Paque density-gradient centrifugation was used to isolate PBMCs, with at least 6 million obtained per sample. Trizol reagent was used to extract total RNA from the PBMCs, yielding at least 5 micrograms per sample. The percentages of naive CD45RAhigh/CD27high T cells were determined by flow cytometry on a PBMC aliquot from every donor. With regard to this clonotype: The specificity of this receptor is unknown. No clone much larger than this one lies a single base away; base qualities are absent.

Library preparation employed 5' RACE. For sequencing, an Illumina HiSeq 2500 was employed. A second PCR of about 6 to 11 cycles was run with a J-beta primer mix and a sample-barcoded 5' primer. A template-switch 5' adaptor carrying 12 random nucleotides introduced a unique molecular identifier onto each TCR beta cDNA molecule. Each sample yielded at least 2.5 million CDR3-containing paired-end reads. First-strand cDNA was synthesized from all RNA with the Mint cDNA synthesis kit, primed by a TRBC-specific oligonucleotide. Following uracil-DNA glycosylase treatment, a first 18-cycle PCR with universal primers M1SS and BC2_uni_R was performed on all cDNA. In the source study's methods: Each sample was normalized by randomly selecting 1 million high-quality reads, each carrying a distinct molecular identifier. Reads with shared molecular identifiers were discarded instead of being binned into consensus sequences. MiTCR, set to a Q25 quality threshold and the strictest error-elimination algorithm, was used for CDR3 identification, clonotype clustering and error correction. A nonparametric unseen species model with Euler transformation was used to estimate lower-bound total TCR beta diversity. TCRdb cleaned the public reads at Q25 with fastp, built clones with MiXCR and kept in-frame beta chains. Each record represents a unique CDR3 protein, reported with the most common genes and DNA among its rows. TCRdb's processing, not the authors' own work, is the source of the V and J calls. The sample records about 1 million distinct CDR3 sequences, under 30% of which are singletons. Of the sample, around 0.75% falls within the top ten clones.

This sample was shared with a second study, whose subject was T cells of mothers and their children. The second publication reports: Donors were nine systemically healthy Caucasian individuals: three mothers and their six children. cDNA synthesis consumed the entire amount of extracted RNA, loaded at roughly 1.5 ug RNA in each 15 ul reaction. In the second PCR, the M1S primer added sample barcodes and 2-4 random nucleotides. Over 10 million TCR beta CDR3 reads came from each mother, compared with millions of reads from each child. Thymic selection similarly shapes TCR recombination output in related and unrelated pairs, with minor effect from inherited differences. Normalized repertoire overlap in related mother-child pairs was always slightly higher than in unrelated mother-child pairs, but the difference was never significant. Persistent microchimeric T cell clones were not detected, at a sensitivity of approximately 100 clones per million clonotypes. To look for features that set related mother-child pairs apart from unrelated individuals, the researchers ran deep NGS to compare the TCR beta repertoires of mothers and children. Mothers averaged around 43 +/- 4 years of age and children averaged around 10 +/- 4 years. After adapters were ligated using NEBNext reagents, the libraries underwent 100+100 nt paired-end sequencing on an Illumina HiSeq 2000. To prevent cross-contamination, the mother and child libraries were prepared one month apart and sequenced in separate runs. Each donor had between about 450,000 and 2,200,000 distinct TCR beta clonotypes identified. Naive TCR beta clonotypes were estimated from low-frequency clonotypes matched to each donor's FACS-determined naive share, without sorting.

This receptor was obtained from a girl aged 2 to 9 in good health. The sequence joins TRBV3-1 to TRBJ2-6, with TRBD1 identical over 10 junction bases. Specimen: blood. At the DNA level, the sequence is TGTGCCAGCAGCCAAGATTTCGGGACAGGGGACCCTGGGGCCAACGTCCTGACTTTC. Translated, it reads CASSQDFGTGDPGANVLTF.